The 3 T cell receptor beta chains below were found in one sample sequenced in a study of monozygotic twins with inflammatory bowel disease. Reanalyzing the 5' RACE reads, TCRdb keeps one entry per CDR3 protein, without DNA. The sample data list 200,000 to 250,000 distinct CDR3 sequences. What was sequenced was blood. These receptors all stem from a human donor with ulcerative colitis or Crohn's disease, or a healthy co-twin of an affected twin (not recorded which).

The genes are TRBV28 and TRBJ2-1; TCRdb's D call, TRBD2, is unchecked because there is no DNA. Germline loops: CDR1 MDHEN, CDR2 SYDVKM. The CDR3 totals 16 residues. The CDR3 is CASSLTLSGSLGEQFF. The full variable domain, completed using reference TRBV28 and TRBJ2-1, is DVKVTQSSRYLVKRTGEKVFLECVQDMDHENMFWYRQDPGLGLRLIYFSYDVKMKEKGDIPEGYSVSREKKERFSLILESASTNQTSMYLCASSLTLSGSLGEQFFGPGTRLTVL.

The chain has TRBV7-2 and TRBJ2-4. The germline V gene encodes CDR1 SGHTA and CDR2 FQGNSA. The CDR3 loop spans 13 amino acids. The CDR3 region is CASSLEVRAIQYF.

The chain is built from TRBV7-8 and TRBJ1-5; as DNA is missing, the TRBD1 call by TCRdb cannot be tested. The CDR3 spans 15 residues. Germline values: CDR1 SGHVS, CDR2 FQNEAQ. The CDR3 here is CASSLGRQGNQPQHF.